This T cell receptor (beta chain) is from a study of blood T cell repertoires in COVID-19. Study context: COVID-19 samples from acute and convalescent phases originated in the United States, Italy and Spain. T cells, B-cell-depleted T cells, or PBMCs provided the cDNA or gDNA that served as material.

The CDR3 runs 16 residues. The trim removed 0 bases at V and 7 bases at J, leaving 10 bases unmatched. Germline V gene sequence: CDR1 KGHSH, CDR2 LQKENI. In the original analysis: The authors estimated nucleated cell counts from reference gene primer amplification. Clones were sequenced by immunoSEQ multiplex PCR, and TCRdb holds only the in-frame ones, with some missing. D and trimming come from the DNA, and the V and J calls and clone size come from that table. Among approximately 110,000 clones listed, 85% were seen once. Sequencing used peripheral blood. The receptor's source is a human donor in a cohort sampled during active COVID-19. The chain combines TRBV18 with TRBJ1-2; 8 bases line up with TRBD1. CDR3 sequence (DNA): TGTGCCAGCTCACCACCTGTACCGACAGGGGTCGGTGGCTACACCTTC. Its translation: CASSPPVPTGVGGYTF. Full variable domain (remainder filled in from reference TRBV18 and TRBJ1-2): NAGVMQNPRHLVRRRGQEARLRCSPMKGHSHVYWYRQLPEEGLKFMVYLQKENIIDESGMPKERFSAEFPKEGPSILRIQQVVRGDSAAYFCASSPPVPTGVGGYTFGSGTRLTVV.